The T cell receptor beta chain under discussion was sequenced for a study of T cell responses to AZD1222 COVID-19 vaccine (dated by TCRdb to the early 2020s). General notes on the study: AZD1222 recipients whose second dose came at about 4 weeks and those whose second dose came at about 12 weeks were combined into one group, since spike-specific TCR depth and breadth did not differ between the two schedules. Trial participants were enrolled into age subgroups of 18-55, 56-69 and 70-plus years, which contained about 160, 30 and 59 TCR-sequenced participants, respectively. TCR sequencing covered roughly 230 trial participants: 200 to 210 given two doses of AZD1222 and about 26 given two doses of MenACWY control vaccine.

Summary of the overall study and its limitations: In the small 56-69-year group, the increase in depth fell short of significance, most likely because of low power. After two AZD1222 doses, both the breadth and the depth of spike-specific TCRs were significantly higher than at day 0 and than in MenACWY recipients. The whole spike protein was spanned by vaccine-associated CD4 TCRs, and dominant responses were seen in regions 160-218 and 743-854. Because no day 14 peak-response samples were available, the repertoires could be characterized only after the peak T cell response. Reportedly, close to half of the unique spike-specific TCRs recognized epitopes lying outside the regions that are mutated in the B.1.351 and B.1.1.7 variants. Most participants were white British and females outnumbered males, and the authors suggested that clonal diversity may have been underestimated. Conclusions about previously exposed vaccinees are limited because only six or seven AZD1222 recipients were SARS-CoV-2 seropositive at baseline.

On this clone itself: The target of this receptor is not known. Base-call qualities are not available, and no considerably larger clone is one nucleotide away.

Trimming leaves V shorter by 0 bases and J shorter by 9 bases, with the junction holding 10 bases beyond the gene matches. For CDR1 and CDR2, the germline V gene lists SNHLY and FYNNEI. The CDR3 runs 17 residues from the cysteine to the phenylalanine. The retained sequence is limited to the CDR3, 51 bases, with the frame set at the first base. Interpreted using the paper, the time point label stands for: baseline before first vaccination. Vaccinee samples were obtained from the UK trials COV001 and COV002, which included a single-blind randomized controlled phase 2/3 trial of AZD1222 (ChAdOx1 nCoV-19) in healthy adults. For TCRbeta chain sequencing, PBMC samples from trial participants were taken at day 0 and at day 28 after the second dose. The CDR3 regions of human TCRbeta chains were analyzed by immunosequencing. In the paper's pipeline: TCRs in the repertoires were compared against a reference library of SARS-CoV-2-specific TCRs that had been generated with the MIRA antigen-specificity platform. Breadth was defined as the fraction of unique TCRs that were SARS-CoV-2-associated, and depth was defined as the fraction of total T cells that were SARS-CoV-2-associated. Using the MIRA data, each spike-specific TCR was assigned both to the spike region to which the TCR was reactive and to a CD4 or CD8 class. Log10-transformed breadth and depth values were compared by one-way ANOVA with Sidak's multiple comparisons tests. TCRdb took this table from immuneACCESS and kept in-frame rearrangements with V and J called. Such tables lack part of the clones; where checked against another copy, unresolved V genes explain under half of the gap, and the rest is unexplained. D and trimming come from the DNA, and the V and J calls and clone size come from that table. Recorded for this sample are over 75,000 clones; roughly nine tenths of them occurred a single time. Of the sample, approximately 30% is held by the ten largest clones.

Sequencing was performed on peripheral blood, taken on day 0 of AZD1222 vaccination. The rearranged segments are TRBV2 and TRBJ2-5; 13 middle bases align to TRBD2. The clonotype was recovered from an adult in good health. The nucleotide sequence is given as TGTGCCAGCAGTGAAGCTGACTCACTAGCGGGAGGGACGGCCCAGTACTTC. Protein translation: CASSEADSLAGGTAQYF.